This T cell receptor beta chain was sequenced during a study of PD-1 blockade in classical Hodgkin lymphoma. Study-wide points: With respect to the repertoire differences, their causes, possibly disease activity or prior therapy, remain undefined. Baseline TCR diversity was reportedly lower in newly diagnosed patients than in healthy donors. It was reported as lower still in relapsed/refractory patients. It was CD4+ TCR diversity, not CD8+, that rose significantly by C4D1.

Time point indicated: cycle 4 day 1 (C4D1), after around six weeks of nivolumab. With no exception, relapse followed autologous stem cell transplantation in all patients, and brentuximab vedotin exposure varied. Profiled with immunoSEQ multiplex PCR; TCRdb holds only in-frame clones, not every one. The top ten hold about 8% of the sample, which has 50,000 to 65,000 clones, approximately 92% seen once. V lost 0 bases to trimming and J lost 4 bases, with 13 bases between them. CDR3 length: 15 residues. Germline CDR1 and CDR2: SGHDT and YYEEEE. A word on this clone: Its antigen is undetermined.

The sequenced sample was peripheral blood mononuclear cells (PBMCs), obtained before the fourth cycle of nivolumab. The receptor was isolated from a human donor with classical Hodgkin lymphoma. This sequence joins TRBV5-6 and TRBJ2-5; D is unresolved. The CDR3 DNA sequence: TGTGCCAGCAGCTTGGGCAGGATGGATTCAGAGACCCAGTACTTC. This gives the protein CASSLGRMDSETQYF.